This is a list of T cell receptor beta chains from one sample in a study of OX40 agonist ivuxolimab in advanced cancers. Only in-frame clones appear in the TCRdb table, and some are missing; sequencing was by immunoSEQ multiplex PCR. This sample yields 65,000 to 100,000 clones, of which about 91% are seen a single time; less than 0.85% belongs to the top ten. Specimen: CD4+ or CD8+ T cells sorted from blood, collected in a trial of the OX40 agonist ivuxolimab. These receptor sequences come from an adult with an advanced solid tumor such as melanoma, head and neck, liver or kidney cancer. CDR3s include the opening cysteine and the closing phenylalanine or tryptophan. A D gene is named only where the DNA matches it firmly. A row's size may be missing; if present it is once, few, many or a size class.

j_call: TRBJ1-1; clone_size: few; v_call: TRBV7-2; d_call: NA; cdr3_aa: CASSLALGVPNTEAFF; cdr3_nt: TGTGCCAGCAGCTTAGCACTTGGGGTACCGAACACTGAAGCTTTCTTT
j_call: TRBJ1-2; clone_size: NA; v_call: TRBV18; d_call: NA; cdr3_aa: CASSPATVFNYGYTF; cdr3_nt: TGTGCCAGCTCACCAGCGACAGTCTTTAACTATGGCTACACCTTC
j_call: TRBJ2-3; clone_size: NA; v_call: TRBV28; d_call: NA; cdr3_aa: CASGEAGWADTQYF; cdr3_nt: TGTGCCTCCGGTGAGGCAGGGTGGGCAGATACGCAGTATTTT
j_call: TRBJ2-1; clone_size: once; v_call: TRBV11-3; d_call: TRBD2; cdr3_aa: CASSSRGTSGIGNEQFF; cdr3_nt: TGTGCCAGCAGCTCCCGGGGGACTAGCGGGATAGGAAATGAGCAGTTCTTC
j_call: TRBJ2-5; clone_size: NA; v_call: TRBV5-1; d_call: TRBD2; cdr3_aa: CASSRTSGGYQETQYF; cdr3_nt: TGCGCCAGCAGCAGGACTAGCGGGGGCTACCAAGAGACCCAGTACTTC
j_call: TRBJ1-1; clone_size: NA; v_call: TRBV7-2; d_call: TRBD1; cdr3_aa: CASSPRQGAEAFF; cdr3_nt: TGTGCCAGCAGCCCCCGACAGGGCGCTGAAGCTTTCTTT
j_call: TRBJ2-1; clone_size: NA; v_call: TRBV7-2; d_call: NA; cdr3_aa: CASSLARGETGEQFF; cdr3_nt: TGTGCCAGCAGCTTAGCCAGGGGGGAGACCGGTGAGCAGTTCTTC
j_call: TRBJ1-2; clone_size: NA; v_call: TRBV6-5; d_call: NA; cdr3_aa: CASSYSVGAYGYTF; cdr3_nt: TGTGCCAGCAGTTACTCTGTGGGGGCCTATGGCTACACCTTC
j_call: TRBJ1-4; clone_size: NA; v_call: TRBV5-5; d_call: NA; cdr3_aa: CASSLVSSNEKLFF; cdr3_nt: TGTGCCAGCAGCTTGGTCTCGTCTAATGAAAAACTGTTTTTT
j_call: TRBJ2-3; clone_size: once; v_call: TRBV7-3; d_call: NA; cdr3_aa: CASSPGHQTDTQYF; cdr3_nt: TGTGCCAGCAGCCCCGGCCATCAAACGGATACGCAGTATTTT
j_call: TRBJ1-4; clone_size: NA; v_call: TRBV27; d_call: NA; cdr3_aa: CASSLGAQETEKLFF; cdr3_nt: TGTGCCAGCAGTTTAGGGGCACAGGAGACTGAAAAACTGTTTTTT
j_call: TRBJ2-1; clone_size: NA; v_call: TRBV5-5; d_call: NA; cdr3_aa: CASRQNRDNEQFF; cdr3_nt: TGTGCCAGCAGACAAAACCGGGACAATGAGCAGTTCTTC
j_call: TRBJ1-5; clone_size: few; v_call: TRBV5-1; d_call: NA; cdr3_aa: CASSLAPGSGNQPQHF; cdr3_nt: TGCGCCAGCAGCTTGGCCCCGGGTTCGGGCAATCAGCCCCAGCATTTT
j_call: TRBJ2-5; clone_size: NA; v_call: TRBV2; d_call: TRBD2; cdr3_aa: CASSEGLAPLATQYF; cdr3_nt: TGTGCCAGCAGTGAAGGACTAGCCCCCTTGGCGACCCAGTACTTC
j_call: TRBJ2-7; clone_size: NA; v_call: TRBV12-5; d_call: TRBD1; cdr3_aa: CASGPGQGKYEQYF; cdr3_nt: TGTGCTAGTGGTCCCGGACAGGGAAAGTACGAGCAGTACTTC
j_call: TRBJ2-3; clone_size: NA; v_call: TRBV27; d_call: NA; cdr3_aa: CASSPAYSTDTQYF; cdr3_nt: TGTGCCAGCAGCCCCGCCTATAGCACAGATACGCAGTATTTT
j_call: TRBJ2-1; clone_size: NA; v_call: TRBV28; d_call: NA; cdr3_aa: CASRGSKWGSYNEQFF; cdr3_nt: TGTGCCAGCCGGGGAAGTAAATGGGGCTCCTACAATGAGCAGTTCTTC
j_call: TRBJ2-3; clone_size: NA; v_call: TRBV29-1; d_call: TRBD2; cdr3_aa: CSVDSGRASDTQYF; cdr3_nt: TGCAGCGTTGACAGCGGGAGGGCTTCAGATACGCAGTATTTT
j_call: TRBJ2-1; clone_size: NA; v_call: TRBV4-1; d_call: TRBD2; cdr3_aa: CASSQEGRGQFF; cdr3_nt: TGCGCCAGCAGCCAAGAAGGGAGGGGGCAGTTCTTC
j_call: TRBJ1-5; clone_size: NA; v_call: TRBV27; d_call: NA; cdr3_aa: CASRGYYSNQPQHF; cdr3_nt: TGTGCCAGCAGGGGGTACTATAGCAATCAGCCCCAGCATTTT
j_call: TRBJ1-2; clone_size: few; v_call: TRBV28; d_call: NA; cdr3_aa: CASSLWHSNYGYTF; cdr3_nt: TGTGCCAGCAGTTTATGGCATAGTAACTATGGCTACACCTTC
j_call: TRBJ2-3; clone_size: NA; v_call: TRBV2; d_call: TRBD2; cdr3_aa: CASSEMTSGDTQYF; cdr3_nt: TGTGCCAGCAGTGAAATGACTAGCGGGGATACGCAGTATTTT
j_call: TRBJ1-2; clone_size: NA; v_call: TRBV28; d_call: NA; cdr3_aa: CASSSAGYTHTNYGYTF; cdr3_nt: TGTGCCAGCAGTTCTGCCGGGTATACTCATACTAACTATGGCTACACCTTC
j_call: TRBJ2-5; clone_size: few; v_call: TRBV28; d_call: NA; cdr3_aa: CASSPQFQETQYF; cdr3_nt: TGTGCCAGCAGCCCACAGTTCCAAGAGACCCAGTACTTC
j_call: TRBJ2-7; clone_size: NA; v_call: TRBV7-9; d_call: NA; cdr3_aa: CASSAGRQPPFEQYF; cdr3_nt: TGTGCCAGCAGCGCTGGAAGACAGCCCCCTTTCGAGCAGTACTTC
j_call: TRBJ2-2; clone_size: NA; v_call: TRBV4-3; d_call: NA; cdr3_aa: CASSQDKWTGELFF; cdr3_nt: TGCGCCAGCAGCCAAGATAAGTGGACCGGGGAGCTGTTTTTT
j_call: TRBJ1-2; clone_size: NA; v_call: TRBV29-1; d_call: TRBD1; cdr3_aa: CSVRPTGAHGYTF; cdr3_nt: TGCAGCGTTCGTCCCACAGGGGCCCATGGCTACACCTTC
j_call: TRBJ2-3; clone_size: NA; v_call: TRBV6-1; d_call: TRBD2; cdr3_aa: CASSEIAGKTTSTDTQYF; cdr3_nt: TGTGCCAGCAGTGAGATAGCGGGGAAAACGACGAGCACAGATACGCAGTATTTT
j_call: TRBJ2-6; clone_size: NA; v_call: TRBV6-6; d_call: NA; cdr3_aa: CASDQTVSGANVLTF; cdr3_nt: TGTGCCAGCGACCAAACAGTCTCTGGGGCCAACGTCCTGACTTTC
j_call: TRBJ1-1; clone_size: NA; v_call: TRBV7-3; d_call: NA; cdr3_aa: CASSIQGQGTEAFF; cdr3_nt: TGTGCCAGCAGCATACAGGGTCAGGGCACTGAAGCTTTCTTT
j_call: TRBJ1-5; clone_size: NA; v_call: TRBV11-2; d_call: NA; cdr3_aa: CASSPMRDQPQHF; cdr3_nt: TGTGCCAGCAGCCCGATGAGAGATCAGCCCCAGCATTTT
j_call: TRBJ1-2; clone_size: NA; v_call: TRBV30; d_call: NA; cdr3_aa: CAWGSANYGYTF; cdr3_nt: TGTGCCTGGGGTTCTGCTAACTATGGCTACACCTTC
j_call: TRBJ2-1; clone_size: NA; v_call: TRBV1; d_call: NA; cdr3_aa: CTSSKGLGQSAYNEQFF; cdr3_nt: TGCACCAGCAGCAAGGGTTTGGGGCAGTCGGCCTACAATGAGCAGTTCTTC
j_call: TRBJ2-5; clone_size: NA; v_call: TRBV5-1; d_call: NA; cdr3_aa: CASSLNVQETQYF; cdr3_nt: TGCGCCAGCAGCTTAAATGTACAAGAGACCCAGTACTTC